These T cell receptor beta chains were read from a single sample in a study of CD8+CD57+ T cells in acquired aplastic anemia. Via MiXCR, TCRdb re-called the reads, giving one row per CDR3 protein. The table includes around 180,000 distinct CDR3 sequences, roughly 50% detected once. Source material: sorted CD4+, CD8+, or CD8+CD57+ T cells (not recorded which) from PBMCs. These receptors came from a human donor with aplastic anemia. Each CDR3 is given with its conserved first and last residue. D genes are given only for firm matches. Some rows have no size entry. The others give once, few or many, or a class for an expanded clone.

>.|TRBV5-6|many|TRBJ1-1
CASSLDPSSTEAFF
TGTGCCAGCAGCCTGGACCCCTCTTCCACTGAAGCTTTCTTT
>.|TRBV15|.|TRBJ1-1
CAASRVGGAKVEAFF
TGTGCCGCCAGCAGGGTGGGGGGGGCGAAAGTTGAAGCTTTCTTT
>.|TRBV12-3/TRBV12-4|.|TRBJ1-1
CASSLGTLNTEAFF
TGTGCCAGCAGCCTCGGGACTTTGAACACTGAAGCTTTCTTT
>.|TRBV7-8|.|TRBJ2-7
CASSIQASYEQYF
TGTGCCAGCAGCATACAGGCCTCCTACGAGCAGTACTTC
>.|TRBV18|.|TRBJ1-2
CASSQGGSNYGYTF
TGTGCCAGCTCACAGGGGGGGTCGAACTATGGCTACACCTTC
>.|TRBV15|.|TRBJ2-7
CATSTGYYEQYF
TGTGCCACCAGCACTGGCTACTACGAGCAGTACTTC
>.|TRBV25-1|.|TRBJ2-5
CASSESEYLGETQYF
TGTGCCAGCAGTGAATCGGAGTATCTGGGGGAGACCCAGTACTTC
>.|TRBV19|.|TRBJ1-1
CASTPRTHTEAFF
TGTGCCAGTACCCCTCGGACCCACACTGAAGCTTTCTTT
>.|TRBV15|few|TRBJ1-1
CATSRDRTEAFF
TGTGCCACCAGCAGAGACCGGACTGAAGCTTTCTTT
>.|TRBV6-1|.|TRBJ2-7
CASSAGGLSYEQYF
TGTGCCAGCTCTGCCGGGGGTCTCTCCTACGAGCAGTACTTC
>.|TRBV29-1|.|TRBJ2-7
CSATWQGPQYF
TGCAGCGCTACGTGGCAGGGCCCTCAGTACTTC
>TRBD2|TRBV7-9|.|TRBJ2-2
CASMLRGGNTGELFF
TGTGCCAGCATGCTACGGGGGGGGAACACCGGGGAGCTGTTTTTT
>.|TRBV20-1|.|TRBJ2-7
CSTARGPYEQYF
TGCAGTACCGCGAGGGGCCCCTACGAGCAGTACTTC
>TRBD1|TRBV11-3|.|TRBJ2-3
CASRGTGSTDTQYF
TGTGCCAGCCGAGGGACAGGATCCACAGATACGCAGTATTTT
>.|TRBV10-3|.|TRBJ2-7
CAISEPASYEQYF
TGTGCCATCAGTGAGCCGGCCAGCTACGAGCAGTACTTC
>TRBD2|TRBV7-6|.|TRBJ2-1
CASSRTSGGVAYNEQSF
TGTGCCAGCAGCCGGACTAGCGGGGGGGTCGCCTACAATGAGCAGTCCTTC
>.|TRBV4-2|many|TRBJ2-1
CASSQDDSGYNEQFF
TGTGCCAGCAGCCAAGACGACTCAGGGTACAATGAGCAGTTCTTC
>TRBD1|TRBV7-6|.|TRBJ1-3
CASSLPEIPGQGDSGNTIYF
TGTGCCAGCAGCTTACCAGAGATACCGGGACAGGGCGACTCTGGAAACACCATATATTTT
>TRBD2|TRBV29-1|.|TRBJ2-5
CSVVAGGPRGQETQYF
TGCAGCGTTGTAGCGGGAGGGCCAAGGGGGCAAGAGACCCAGTACTTC
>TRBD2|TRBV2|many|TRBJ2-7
CASSVGLAGVRSYEQYF
TGTGCCAGCAGCGTGGGACTAGCGGGGGTCCGCTCCTACGAGCAGTACTTC
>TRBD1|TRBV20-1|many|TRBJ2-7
CSARGQGAREQYF
TGCAGTGCCCGAGGACAGGGGGCGAGGGAGCAGTACTTC
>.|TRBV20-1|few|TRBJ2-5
CSAREGETQYF
TGCAGTGCTAGAGAGGGGGAGACCCAGTACTTC
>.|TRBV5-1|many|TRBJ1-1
CASSLDWGSTEAFF
TGCGCCAGCAGCTTGGACTGGGGGAGCACTGAAGCTTTCTTT
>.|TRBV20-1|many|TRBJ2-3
CSAGGGALGDTQYF
TGCAGTGCTGGAGGGGGGGCCCTGGGAGATACGCAGTATTTT
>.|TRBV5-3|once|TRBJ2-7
CASSSLVGGEQYF
TGTGCCAGCAGCTCCCTCGTAGGAGGCGAGCAGTACTTC
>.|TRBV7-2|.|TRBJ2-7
CASQGGQASYEQYF
TGTGCCAGCCAGGGCGGCCAGGCTTCCTACGAGCAGTACTTC
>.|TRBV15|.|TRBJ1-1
CATSRDSGGTEAFF
TGTGCCACCAGCAGAGATAGTGGAGGCACTGAAGCTTTCTTT
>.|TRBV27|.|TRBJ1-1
CASSILTGNTEAFF
TGTGCCAGCAGTATACTAACAGGGAACACTGAAGCTTTCTTT
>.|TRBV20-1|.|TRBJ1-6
CSASMVQNSPLHF
TGCAGCGCTAGCATGGTACAGAATTCACCCCTCCACTTT
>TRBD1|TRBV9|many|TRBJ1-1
CASTGGSGTEAFF
TGTGCCAGCACAGGGGGATCGGGCACTGAAGCTTTCTTT
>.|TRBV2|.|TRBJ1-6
CASSEDYNSPLHF
TGTGCCAGCAGTGAAGACTATAATTCACCCCTCCACTTT
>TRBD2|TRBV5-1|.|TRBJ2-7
CASSATGTSSYEQYF
TGCGCCAGCAGCGCAACCGGGACTAGCTCCTACGAGCAGTACTTC
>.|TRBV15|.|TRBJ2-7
CATSGGEAPAYEQYF
TGTGCCACCAGCGGAGGAGAGGCACCCGCCTACGAGCAGTACTTC
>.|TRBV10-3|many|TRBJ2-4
CATLSGEGNIQYF
TGTGCCACACTCTCCGGGGAAGGAAACATTCAGTACTTC
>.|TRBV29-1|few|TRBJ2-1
CSVHMGRRREQFF
TGCAGCGTTCACATGGGCCGAAGGCGCGAGCAGTTCTTC
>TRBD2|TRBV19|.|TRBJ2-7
CASSLAGAGEQYF
TGTGCCAGTAGTTTAGCGGGAGCTGGCGAGCAGTACTTC
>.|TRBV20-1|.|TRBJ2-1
CSARTQMGVNEQFF
TGCAGTGCTAGGACCCAGATGGGGGTCAATGAGCAGTTCTTC
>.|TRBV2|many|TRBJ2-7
CASSEAGTPGASGQYF
TGTGCCAGCAGTGAAGCAGGTACGCCAGGAGCCTCGGGGCAGTACTTC
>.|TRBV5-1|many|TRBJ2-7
CASQDGGGLDEQYF
TGCGCCAGCCAGGACGGGGGCGGGTTGGACGAGCAGTACTTC
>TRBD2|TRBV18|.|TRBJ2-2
CASSPSSGSFGELFF
TGTGCCAGCTCACCGTCTAGCGGGAGTTTTGGGGAGCTGTTTTTT
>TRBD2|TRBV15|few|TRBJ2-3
CATSREAGGSDTQYF
TGTGCCACCAGCAGAGAAGCGGGAGGCTCAGATACGCAGTATTTT
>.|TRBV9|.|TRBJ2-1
CASGSSLGRTQQFF
TGTGCCAGCGGGTCGAGCCTTGGGAGAACCCAGCAGTTCTTC
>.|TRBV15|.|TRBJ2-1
CATSRDLGSEQFF
TGTGCCACCAGCAGAGATCTGGGGAGTGAGCAGTTCTTC
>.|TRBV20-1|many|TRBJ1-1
CSALQGGDTEAFF
TGCAGTGCTCTACAGGGTGGGGACACTGAAGCTTTCTTT
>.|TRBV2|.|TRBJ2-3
CASSAVSWGTDTQYF
TGTGCCAGCAGTGCTGTATCCTGGGGCACAGATACGCAGTATTTT
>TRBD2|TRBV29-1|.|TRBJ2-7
CSVEDPLAGAGSYEQYF
TGCAGCGTTGAAGATCCCCTAGCGGGAGCGGGCTCCTACGAGCAGTACTTC
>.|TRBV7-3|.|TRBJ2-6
CASSQPTASGANVLTF
TGTGCCAGCAGCCAACCGACAGCCTCTGGGGCCAACGTCCTGACTTTC
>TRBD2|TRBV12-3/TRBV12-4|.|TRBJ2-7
CASSPPRDREGKYF
TGTGCCAGCAGTCCCCCCCGCGACCGGGAGGGGAAGTACTTC
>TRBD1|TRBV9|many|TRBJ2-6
CASSADRDSGANVLTF
TGTGCCAGCAGCGCAGACAGGGACTCTGGGGCCAACGTCCTGACTTTC
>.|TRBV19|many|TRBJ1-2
CASSMHDGTGYGYTF
TGTGCCAGTAGTATGCATGATGGGACGGGGTATGGCTACACCTTC
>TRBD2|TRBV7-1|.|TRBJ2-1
CASSSPYSLAGGGDEQFF
TGTGCCAGCAGCTCTCCTTACTCCCTAGCGGGAGGGGGCGATGAGCAGTTCTTC
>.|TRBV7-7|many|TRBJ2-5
CASSSNTEETQYF
TGTGCCAGCAGCTCCAACACGGAAGAGACCCAGTACTTC
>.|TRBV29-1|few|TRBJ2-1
CSVVVQGKNDEQFF
TGCAGCGTTGTGGTACAGGGTAAGAACGATGAGCAGTTCTTC
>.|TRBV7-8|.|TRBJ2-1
CASSLARDYNEQFF
TGTGCCAGCAGCTTAGCCAGGGACTACAATGAGCAGTTCTTC
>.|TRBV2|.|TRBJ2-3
CASRLEDTQYF
TGTGCCAGCAGGTTGGAAGATACGCAGTATTTT
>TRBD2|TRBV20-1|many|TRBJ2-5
CSAFRRGVQETQYF
TGCAGTGCATTTCGGCGGGGGGTACAAGAGACCCAGTACTTC
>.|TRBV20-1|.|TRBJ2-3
CSALGAGGDSTDTQYF
TGCAGTGCTTTGGGTGCGGGCGGGGATAGCACAGATACGCAGTATTTT
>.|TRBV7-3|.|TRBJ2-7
CASSLEPAYEQYF
TGTGCCAGCAGCTTAGAGCCCGCCTACGAGCAGTACTTC
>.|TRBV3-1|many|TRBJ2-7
CASSQVDEQYF
TGTGCCAGCAGCCAAGTTGACGAGCAGTACTTC
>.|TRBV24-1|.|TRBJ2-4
CATSDQRNIQYF
TGTGCCACCAGTGACCAGAGAAACATTCAGTACTTC